Below are 17 T cell receptor beta chains sequenced from a single sample in a study of blood T cells in healthy people across ages. Sample-barcoded 5' priming and a J-beta primer mix drove a second PCR of roughly 7 to 11 cycles. MiXCR, run by TCRdb on the 5' RACE reads, gives a single entry per CDR3 protein. The sample yields over 1,500,000 distinct CDR3 sequences, roughly 50% seen once. The sample taken for sequencing was blood. All receptors derive from a woman in her 40s in good health.

The chain carries TRBV5-1 and TRBJ2-3; tentatively, D is TRBD1 (5 bases). This CDR3 has 16 residues. Germline CDR1 and CDR2: SGHRS and YFSETQ. The V end lost 6 bases, the J end lost 0 bases, and 17 bases lay between the germline ends. The CDR3 is CASTGLGRASTDTQYF. The CDR3, as DNA: TGCGCCAGCACTGGGCTCGGCAGGGCTAGCACAGATACGCAGTATTTT.

This clonotype was counted between two and nine times. The CDR3 DNA reads as TGTGCCAGCAGCTTAGCCAGCCACACAGATACGCAGTATTTT. Its protein is CASSLASHTDTQYF. The rearrangement joins TRBV7-2 to TRBJ2-3; no definite D call. Trimming cost V 0 bases and J 2 bases, with 6 bases left between them. Germline loops: CDR1 SGHTA, CDR2 FQGNSA. This CDR3 contains 14 residues.

In this sample, this clonotype turned up a few times. The chain has TRBV6-1 and TRBJ2-7; 7 bases are a match to TRBD1. This CDR3 comprises 13 residues. Germline-derived CDR1 and CDR2 are MNHNS and SASEGT. Trimming cost V 10 bases and J 2 bases; bases outside gene matches: 8. The CDR3 DNA reads TGTGCCATAACGACAGGGTTGCCCTACGAGCAGTACTTC. It codes for CAITTGLPYEQYF.

The chain carries TRBV28 and TRBJ2-7; 9 bases are shared with TRBD1. This CDR3 is 17 amino acids long. CDR1 and CDR2 (germline): MDHEN, SYDVKM. V was clipped by 3 bases and J by 3 bases; unmatched bases: 12. In nucleotides, the CDR3 is TGTGCCAGCAGTTTCCGGACAGGGGCCCGCCCTTACTACGAGCAGTACTTC. Encoded protein: CASSFRTGARPYYEQYF.

The chain recombines TRBV7-2 with TRBJ2-1; 11 bases are a match to TRBD2. The J call may be wrong; the DNA end is better matched by TRBJ2-7. This CDR3 contains 15 residues. The V gene's germline CDR1 is SGHTA and CDR2 FQGNSA. CDR3 sequence (DNA): TGTGCCAGCAGCTTAGCGGGTAGCGGGGGGGACGAGCAGTACTTC. It yields the protein CASSLAGSGGDEQYF.

V is TRBV24-1 and J is TRBJ2-5; 11 bases line up with TRBD1. The CDR3 loop spans 16 amino acids. The germline gives CDR1 KGHDR, CDR2 SFDVKD. Trimming took 2 bases from V and 2 from J; bases not matched to a gene: 3. The DNA for the CDR3 is TGTGCCACCAGTGATTACCGGGACAGGGGGCAAGAGACCCAGTACTTC. Encoded protein: CATSDYRDRGQETQYF.

The chain has TRBV12-3 or TRBV12-4 and TRBJ1-1; TRBD1 is a possible D gene (5 bases). This CDR3 region has 19 residues. The V and J ends lost 2 bases and 0 bases respectively, with 22 bases between them. The CDR3 nucleotides are TGTGCCAGCAGTTTACTTTGGGGGGGGGACTACTCCATGAACACTGAAGCTTTCTTT. Protein product: CASSLLWGGDYSMNTEAFF.

The V and J genes are TRBV27 and TRBJ2-7, with 7 bases aligning to TRBD1. V was clipped by 8 bases and J by 0 bases; unmatched bases: 22. CDR1 is MNHEY and CDR2 is SMNVEV in the germline V gene (reference sequence). The CDR3 has 19 residues. The DNA for the CDR3 is TGTGCCAGCGGTTCTCCACGTCCGACAGGGCCAAAAAGCTCCTACGAGCAGTACTTC. Translating it yields CASGSPRPTGPKSSYEQYF.

This clonotype came up a few times. This chain uses TRBV29-1 with TRBJ1-2; no reliable D call. The CDR3 runs to 16 residues. Between the trimmed V and J ends, which lost 3 bases and 0 bases, there was a span of 17 bases. The germline CDR1 and CDR2 sequences are SQVTM and ANQGSEA. CDR3 loop: CSVDDSGDTSNYGYTF. DNA for the CDR3: TGCAGCGTTGATGATAGCGGCGACACATCTAACTATGGCTACACCTTC.

This chain uses TRBV6-6 with TRBJ1-1, with 7 nucleotides matching TRBD1. Germline assignment: CDR1 MNHNY and CDR2 SVGAGI (reference sequence). With V trimmed by 0 bases and J by 8 bases, 18 bases remained unmatched. The CDR3 length is 18 residues. The CDR3 DNA is TGTGCCAGCAGTTACTCCCCAGGGGGGATAAATTCTCAGGGGGAAGCTTTCTTT. It translates to CASSYSPGGINSQGEAFF.

This clonotype occurred a few times. The J gene is TRBJ2-1, the V gene TRBV11-2; TRBD2 might be the D (6 bases). Trimming cost V 5 bases and J 9 bases, with 14 bases left between them. CDR3 length: 13 residues. Germline CDR1 reads SGHAT; CDR2 reads FQNNGV. The CDR3 reads CASSPGGIGEQFF. CDR3 bases: TGTGCCAGCAGCCCTGGGGGGATCGGTGAGCAGTTCTTC.

This clonotype was picked up one time. This chain links TRBV2 with TRBJ2-7, with D possibly TRBD1 on 6 matching bases. The length of the CDR3 is 15 residues. Trimming shortened V by 5 bases and J by 1 base, and 15 bases separated the two germline ends. In germline, CDR1 is SNHLY, CDR2 FYNNEI. The CDR3 spells CASSLKLDRSYEQYF. As DNA, the CDR3 is TGTGCCAGCAGTCTCAAGCTGGACAGATCCTACGAGCAGTACTTC.

This clonotype was detected a few times. The V call is TRBV4-2, the J call TRBJ2-3, with 10 nucleotides matching TRBD2. The CDR3 totals 18 residues. CDR1 and CDR2 from the germline V gene are LGHNA and YNFKEQ. Trimming at V came to 4 bases and at J to 1 base, leaving 11 bases not matched to a gene. For the CDR3, the DNA is TGTGCCAGCAGCCGAGCACTAGCGGGGAGATCCGGCACAGATACGCAGTATTTT. Its translation is CASSRALAGRSGTDTQYF.

This clonotype was counted only a few times. The chain couples TRBV7-2 to TRBJ2-3; D remains ambiguous. The CDR3 covers 14 residues. CDR1 and CDR2 (germline): SGHTA, FQGNSA. Deletions cut 3 bases from V and 2 bases from J, with 9 bases between. Here the CDR3 reads CASSLGSHTDTQYF. CDR3 bases: TGTGCCAGCAGCTTGGGTAGCCACACAGATACGCAGTATTTT.

This rearrangement joins TRBV6-5 to TRBJ1-2, with D possibly TRBD1 on 6 matching bases. Trimming took off 2 bases at V and 2 bases at J, with 12 bases between the two ends. CDR3 length equals 15 residues. Per germline, CDR1 MNHEY and CDR2 SVGAGI. CDR3 DNA sequence: TGTGCCAGCAGTTACACATACACAGGGAACTATGGCTACACCTTC. Residues: CASSYTYTGNYGYTF.

V usage is TRBV6-5 and J usage is TRBJ1-2; D gene uncertain. The V gene lost 5 bases and the J gene lost 5 bases, with 12 bases spanning the gap. This CDR3 has 13 residues. The germline CDR1 and CDR2 sequences are MNHEY and SVGAGI. The CDR3 DNA reads as TGTGCCAGCAGTCCGAGACTGAGATATGGCTACACCTTC. Amino acids: CASSPRLRYGYTF.

The chain is built from TRBV4-3 and TRBJ1-4; D may be TRBD1 (6 bases). Germline V gene sequence: CDR1 LGHNA, CDR2 YSLEER. V lost 5 bases to trimming and J lost 0 bases, with 13 bases between them. The CDR3 has 16 amino acids. The DNA of the CDR3 is TGCGCCAGCAGCTCACGACAGGTGGCAACTAATGAAAAACTGTTTTTT. Its protein product is CASSSRQVATNEKLFF.